This T cell receptor beta chain was sequenced in a study of beta chain features in type 1 diabetes. Germline lookup yields CDR1 SGHDT and CDR2 YYEEEE. The CDR3 covers 14 residues. The V end was cut by 4 bases, the J end by 2 bases, with 11 bases between. Every donor provided one heparinised blood draw, which averaged about 120 mL. Worth noting for this clone: Its antigen remains unidentified.

The authors reverse transcribed all of the isolated RNA, so sequencing captured expressed TCRB transcripts. Method: immunoSEQ multiplex PCR; TCRdb's copy keeps in-frame clones and lacks some. The sample carries 300,000 to 400,000 clones, less than 10% recorded once. Study-wide results and limits: When cDNA is sequenced, cells with high TCR expression could be over-represented. Insertions at VDJ junctions were less frequent in type 1 diabetes patients. These patients also deleted more nucleotides at the same junctions. Relative to healthy donors, patients appeared to have naive, central memory and Treg TCRB repertoires that were more similar.

The sequence derives from a woman aged 18-29 years in good health. The gene calls are TRBV5-6 and TRBJ2-3; a weak D match, TRBD2 (5 bases). Sequencing was carried out using central memory CD4+ T cells from blood. CDR3 loop: CASSRADVTDTQYF. The DNA of the CDR3 is TGTGCCAGCAGCCGAGCGGACGTCACAGATACGCAGTATTTT.